These 28 T cell receptor beta chains originate from one sample sequenced in a study of regulatory T cells in long-lasting Graves disease. The time point is: newly diagnosed GD, antithyroid drugs for less than 3 months. From RNA extracted from PBMCs, the TCR library was made. Building of the TCR beta libraries involved iRepertoire HTBI primers and Arm-PCR of CDR3 regions. TCRdb passed the multiplex PCR reads through MiXCR, listing each CDR3 protein once. The sample comprises hundreds of thousands of distinct CDR3 sequences, about a sixth of which are singletons, and 25% to 30% rests with the top ten. This sample also belongs to another study, concerning T cells in Graves' hyperthyroidism and ophthalmopathy.

Sequences were derived from peripheral blood mononuclear cells (PBMCs), sampled at new diagnosis, from a patient treated with antithyroid drugs. These receptors were taken from a man in his forties or fifties with Graves disease.

This chain connects TRBV6-1 to TRBJ1-4; no firm D call. Germline CDR1 and CDR2: MNHNS and SASEGT. The CDR3 covers 15 residues. The V and J ends lost 6 bases and 5 bases respectively, with 16 bases between them. This CDR3 reads CASSRSPVLNEKLFF. The CDR3 coding sequence is TGTGCCAGCAGCCGTAGCCCGGTATTAAATGAAAAACTGTTTTTT.

This clonotype has a handful of counts. V gene TRBV20-1 combines with J gene TRBJ2-7, with 9 bases identical to TRBD1. Germline assignment: CDR1 DFQATT and CDR2 SNEGSKA (reference sequence). The CDR3 spans 14 residues. This CDR3 reads CRAQDRGRSYEQYF. As DNA, the CDR3 is TGCAGGGCCCAGGACAGGGGACGCTCCTACGAGCAGTACTTC.

This clonotype was counted many times. The V gene is TRBV4-3, the J gene TRBJ2-7, with 8 bases that match TRBD2. The trim removed 2 bases at V and 7 bases at J, leaving 10 bases unmatched. From germline, CDR1 is LGHNA and CDR2 YSLEER. This CDR3 is built from 15 residues. The CDR3 protein is CASSQSGTRRSEQYF. The CDR3 nucleotides read TGCGCCAGCAGCCAATCCGGGACTAGGCGGTCTGAGCAGTACTTC.

This clonotype was detected many times. The gene calls are TRBV28 and TRBJ2-3, with D perhaps matching TRBD2 (5 bases). Trimming removed 5 bases from V and 4 bases from J, with 13 bases in between. This CDR3 region has 14 residues. The germline V gene has CDR1 MDHEN and CDR2 SYDVKM. CDR3: CASSHEGSSDTQYF. As DNA, the CDR3 is TGTGCCAGCAGTCATGAGGGATCTTCAGATACGCAGTATTTT.

A remark on this clonotype: This may stem from a read error, because a much larger clone lies one nucleotide away. In DNA, the CDR3 is TGTGCCGGCAGCGTCTTAGGACCGGGGAGCGGCTACACCTTC. Translation: CAGSVLGPGSGYTF. The chain employs TRBV9 and TRBJ1-2; D call uncertain. The CDR3 is 14 amino acids. CDR1 is SGDLS and CDR2 is YYNGEE in the germline V gene.

The CDR3: CASSQVLGGNEKLFF. In DNA form, the CDR3 reads TGTGCCAGCAGCCAAGTCCTGGGTGGTAATGAAAAACTGTTTTTT. The chain carries TRBV12-3 or TRBV12-4 and TRBJ1-4, with unresolved D. Trimming stripped 6 bases from V and 4 bases from J, with 15 bases between. This CDR3 region has 15 residues.

This clonotype has a count of ten or more. This chain links TRBV5-6 with TRBJ2-3; possibly TRBD1 for D (6 bases). This CDR3 comprises 14 residues. V lost 7 bases and J 6 bases, leaving 18 bases between the germline ends. Germline values: CDR1 SGHDT, CDR2 YYEEEE. In nucleotides, the CDR3 is TGTGCCAGCTGCCGGGACAATCCCGGGGATACGCAGTATTTT. Encoded protein: CASCRDNPGDTQYF.

This clonotype was counted between two and nine times. The CDR3 DNA reads TGTGCCAGCACCGAAAAGAGCGGCTATGGCTACACCTTC. Translating it yields CASTEKSGYGYTF. The chain is built from TRBV28 and TRBJ1-2, with D hard to call. The V gene's germline CDR1 is MDHEN and CDR2 SYDVKM. V was clipped by 7 bases and J by 4 bases, with 13 bases between them. The CDR3 has 13 amino acids.

V and J are TRBV9 and TRBJ1-1; a possible D gene is TRBD1 (6 bases). V lost 5 bases, J lost 3 bases, and 14 bases lay in between. The CDR3 has 14 amino acids. The V gene's germline CDR1 is SGDLS and CDR2 YYNGEE. CDR3 sequence reads: CASSAWGGHTEAFF. The CDR3 DNA reads TGTGCCAGCAGTGCCTGGGGGGGGCACACTGAAGCTTTCTTT.

This clonotype came up a few times. This chain links TRBV19 with TRBJ1-1; 7 bases fit TRBD1. CDR3 length equals 16 residues. Germline CDR1 reads LNHDA; CDR2 reads SQIVND (reference sequence). Unmatched junction bases numbered 9, after V lost 4 bases and J lost 1 base. The CDR3, as DNA: TGTGCCAGTAGTAACGACACCGGGACAGAGAACACTGAAGCTTTCTTT. It codes for CASSNDTGTENTEAFF.

This clonotype was seen more than once but under ten times. The rearrangement joins TRBV9 to TRBJ2-1; 10 nucleotides match TRBD2. The CDR3 is 16 amino acids. Trimming at V came to 3 bases and at J to 4 bases, leaving 7 bases not matched to a gene. Germline CDR1 and CDR2: SGDLS and YYNGEE. CDR3 amino acids: CASSASGTSEYNEQFF. The CDR3 nucleotides are TGTGCCAGCAGCGCTTCAGGGACTAGCGAATACAATGAGCAGTTCTTC.

V gene TRBV12-3 or TRBV12-4 combines with J gene TRBJ2-7; D may be TRBD2 (6 bases). Trimming took off 6 bases at V and 3 bases at J, with 9 bases between the two ends. This CDR3 spans 12 amino acids. CDR3 coding DNA: TGTGCCAGCAGGTCGGGGGACTACGAGCAGTACTTC. Translating gives CASRSGDYEQYF.

At least ten counts were recorded for this clonotype. The chain combines TRBV7-2 with TRBJ1-1, with TRBD1 identical over 10 bases. With 5 bases clipped from V and 11 bases from J, the junction kept 11 bases outside the gene matches. The CDR3 is made up of 14 amino acids. Germline V CDR1 and CDR2: SGHTA, FQGNSA. CDR3 in DNA: TGTGCCAGCAGCCTTTACAATGACAGGGGGCATGCTTTCTTT. Amino acid sequence: CASSLYNDRGHAFF.

The rearrangement joins TRBV6-2 or TRBV6-3 to TRBJ2-5, with TRBD2 as a possible D gene (5 bases). The CDR3 is 13 residues long. Trimming took off 5 bases at V and 2 bases at J, with 9 bases between the two ends. Germline V gene lookup returns CDR1 MNHEY and CDR2 SVGEGT. In nucleotides, the CDR3 is TGTGCCAGCAGTGCGCTAGCACAAGAGACCCAGTACTTC. Translation gives CASSALAQETQYF.

Ten or more counts support this clonotype. The J gene is TRBJ2-7, the V gene TRBV5-1; no clear D gene. CDR1 SGHRS and CDR2 YFSETQ come from the germline V gene. V lost 3 bases and J lost 3, with 13 bases in between. This CDR3 is 14 amino acids long. The CDR3 DNA reads as TGCGCCAGCAGCTGGGCGGAGCCCCGCTACGAGCAGTACTTC. It specifies CASSWAEPRYEQYF.

This clonotype was found a few times. This chain joins TRBV4-1 and TRBJ1-4; D is uncertain. The CDR3 totals 16 residues. The germline V gene has CDR1 MGHRA and CDR2 YSYEKL. Trimming pared 1 base from V and 0 bases from J, leaving 9 bases between. The CDR3 bases are TGCGCCAGCAGCCAAGTTGCAAACCCAACTAATGAAAAACTGTTTTTT. It encodes CASSQVANPTNEKLFF.

This clonotype was counted ten times or more. This sequence joins TRBV28 and TRBJ1-1; 7 nucleotides line up with TRBD1. Germline CDR1 MDHEN, CDR2 SYDVKM. CDR3 length equals 15 residues. V lost 1 base to trimming and J lost 4 bases; unmatched junction nucleotides: 6. CDR3 sequence: CASSLLAGGGTEAFF. In DNA, the CDR3 is TGTGCCAGCAGTTTATTGGCAGGGGGAGGCACTGAAGCTTTCTTT.

The chain has TRBV7-2 and TRBJ1-4; TRBD1 aligns across 7 bases. CDR1 is SGHTA and CDR2 is FQGNSA in the germline V gene. J lost 4 bases, V lost 7 bases, and 6 bases had no gene match. This CDR3 is built from 14 residues. The CDR3 spells CASILTGRNEKLFF. The CDR3 region has the DNA TGTGCCAGCATTCTGACAGGGCGTAATGAAAAACTGTTTTTT.

In this sample, this clonotype turned up many times. The chain has TRBV28 and TRBJ1-3; TRBD1 aligns across 7 bases. After removal of 4 bases from V and 3 bases from J, the junction contained 3 bases not matched to a gene. CDR1 is MDHEN, CDR2 SYDVKM, per germline. This CDR3 region has 14 residues. In nucleotides, the CDR3 is TGTGCCAGCAGTTGGACAGGAGGTGGAAACACCATATATTTT. Translating gives CASSWTGGGNTIYF.

The CDR3 nucleotides are TGTGCCAGCATTCGTCTGGGGGCTACTGAAGCTTTCTTT. Amino acid sequence: CASIRLGATEAFF. The rearrangement links TRBV6-1 to TRBJ1-1, with D tentatively TRBD1 (6 bases). This CDR3 is built from 13 residues. Germline assignment: CDR1 MNHNS and CDR2 SASEGT. Trimming shortened V by 7 bases and J by 5 bases, and 14 bases separated the two germline ends.

In this sample, this clonotype turned up many times. The V call is TRBV7-9, the J call TRBJ2-1; the D gene is possibly TRBD1 (5 bases). The V gene lost 7 bases and the J gene lost 7 bases, with 8 bases spanning the gap. CDR3 length: 11 residues. Germline CDR1 SEHNR, CDR2 FQNEAQ (reference sequence). This CDR3 reads CASTPGNEQFF. CDR3 sequence (DNA): TGTGCCAGCACACCAGGGAATGAGCAGTTCTTC.

This clonotype was counted at least ten times. V is TRBV5-1 and J is TRBJ2-7, with TRBD2 as a possible D gene (5 bases). The ends were cut back, 2 bases at V and 0 bases at J, with 12 bases in the middle. The CDR3 length is 15 residues. From germline, CDR1 is SGHRS and CDR2 YFSETQ. The CDR3 sequence is CASSFIDGLSYEQYF. CDR3 in DNA: TGCGCCAGCAGCTTCATAGACGGACTCTCCTACGAGCAGTACTTC. Complete variable domain (other parts from reference TRBV5-1 and TRBJ2-7): KAGVTQTPRYLIKTRGQQVTLSCSPISGHRSVSWYQQTPGQGLQFLFEYFSETQRNKGNFPGRFSGRQFSNSRSEMNVSTLELGDSALYLCASSFIDGLSYEQYFGPGTRLTVT.

This sequence joins TRBV9 and TRBJ1-3; no firm D call. The CDR3 extends over 16 amino acids. CDR1 is SGDLS, CDR2 YYNGEE, per germline. Trimming pared 0 bases from V and 0 bases from J, leaving 10 bases between. CDR3 sequence reads: CASSVGAGSSGNTIYF. The CDR3 nucleotides read TGTGCCAGCAGCGTAGGGGCGGGGAGCTCTGGAAACACCATATATTTT.

This clonotype was detected ten times or more. The chain carries TRBV7-2 and TRBJ2-1; D uncertain. The CDR3 consists of 13 residues. Germline V gives CDR1 SGHTA, CDR2 FQGNSA. The germline V and J ends were trimmed by 1 base and 10 bases, with 11 bases remaining between them. The CDR3, as DNA: TGTGCCAGCAGCTTAGTCCAGGCGCGGGAGCAGTTCTTC. Its protein product is CASSLVQAREQFF.

This clonotype has more than one count but fewer than ten. The chain employs TRBV4-1 and TRBJ2-3; 10 positions agree with TRBD2. Germline-derived CDR1 and CDR2 are MGHRA and YSYEKL. The CDR3 totals 17 residues. J lost 1 base, V lost 4 bases, and 8 bases had no gene match. The DNA for the CDR3 is TGCGCCAGCAGCCCCAGAGGACTAGCGGCCCGCACAGATACGCAGTATTTT. Amino acid sequence: CASSPRGLAARTDTQYF.

This clonotype was seen at least ten times. The chain couples TRBV9 to TRBJ1-1; D ambiguous. This CDR3 spans 14 amino acids. V lost 0 bases to trimming and J lost 7 bases, with 13 bases between them. From germline, CDR1 is SGDLS and CDR2 YYNGEE. CDR3 region: CASSVGPLKGEAFF. In DNA form, the CDR3 reads TGTGCCAGCAGCGTAGGACCCCTTAAGGGTGAAGCTTTCTTT.

The V and J genes are TRBV5-1 and TRBJ2-7; TRBD2 might be the D (6 bases). Germline V gene sequence: CDR1 SGHRS, CDR2 YFSETQ. V lost 0 bases, J lost 2 bases, and 15 bases lay in between. This CDR3 is built from 16 residues. In nucleotides, the CDR3 is TGCGCCAGCAGCTTGGCCCAGCGGGTAGGGACCTACGAGCAGTACTTC. Residues: CASSLAQRVGTYEQYF. Full variable domain (missing parts from reference TRBV5-1 and TRBJ2-7): KAGVTQTPRYLIKTRGQQVTLSCSPISGHRSVSWYQQTPGQGLQFLFEYFSETQRNKGNFPGRFSGRQFSNSRSEMNVSTLELGDSALYLCASSLAQRVGTYEQYFGPGTRLTVT.

The sample holds many counts of this clonotype. The V gene is TRBV6-1, the J gene TRBJ1-4; weak D call: TRBD1 (5 bases). Germline loops: CDR1 MNHNS, CDR2 SASEGT. V was trimmed by 1 base and J by 7 bases, leaving 7 bases between them. There are 13 residues in the CDR3. CDR3 DNA sequence: TGTGCCAGCAGTGAAGTCAGGGCTGAAAAACTGTTTTTT. Translation gives CASSEVRAEKLFF.